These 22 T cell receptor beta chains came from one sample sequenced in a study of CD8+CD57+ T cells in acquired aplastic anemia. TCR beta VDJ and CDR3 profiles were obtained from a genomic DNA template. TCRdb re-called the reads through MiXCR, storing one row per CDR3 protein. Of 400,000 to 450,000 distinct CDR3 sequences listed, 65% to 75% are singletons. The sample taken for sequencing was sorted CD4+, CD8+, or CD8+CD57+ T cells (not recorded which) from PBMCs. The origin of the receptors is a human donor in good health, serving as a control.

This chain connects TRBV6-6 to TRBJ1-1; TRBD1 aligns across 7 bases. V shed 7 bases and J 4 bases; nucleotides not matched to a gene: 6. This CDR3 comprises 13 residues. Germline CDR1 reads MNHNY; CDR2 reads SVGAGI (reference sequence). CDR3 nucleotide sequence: TGTGCCAGCAACCCAGGGGGAGGCACTGAAGCTTTCTTT. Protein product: CASNPGGGTEAFF.

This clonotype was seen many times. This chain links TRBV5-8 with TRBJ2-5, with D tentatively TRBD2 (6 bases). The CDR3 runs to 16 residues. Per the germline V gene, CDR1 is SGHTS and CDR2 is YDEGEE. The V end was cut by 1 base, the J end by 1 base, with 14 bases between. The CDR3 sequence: CASSLPAASAQETQYF. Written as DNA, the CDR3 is TGTGCCAGCAGCTTGCCGGCGGCTAGCGCCCAAGAGACCCAGTACTTC. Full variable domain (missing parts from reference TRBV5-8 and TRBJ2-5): EAGVTQSPTHLIKTRGQQATLRCSPISGHTSVYWYQQALGLGLQFLLWYDEGEERNRGNFPPRFSGRQFPNYSSELNVNALELEDSALYLCASSLPAASAQETQYFGPGTRLLVL.

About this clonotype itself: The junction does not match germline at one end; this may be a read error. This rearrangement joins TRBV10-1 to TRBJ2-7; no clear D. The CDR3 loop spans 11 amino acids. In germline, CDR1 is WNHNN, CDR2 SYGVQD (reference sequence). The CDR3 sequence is CASTHGHEQYF. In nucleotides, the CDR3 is TGTGCCAGCACCCACGGGCACGAGCAGTACTTC.

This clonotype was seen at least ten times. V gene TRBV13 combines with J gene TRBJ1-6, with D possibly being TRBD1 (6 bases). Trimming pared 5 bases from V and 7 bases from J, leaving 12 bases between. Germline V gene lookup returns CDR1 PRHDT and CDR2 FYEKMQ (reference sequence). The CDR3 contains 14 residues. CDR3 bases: TGTGCCAGCAGCCATGGACAGACCAATTCACCCCTCCACTTT. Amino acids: CASSHGQTNSPLHF. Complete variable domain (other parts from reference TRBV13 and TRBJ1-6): AAGVIQSPRHLIKEKRETATLKCYPIPRHDTVYWYQQGPGQDPQFLISFYEKMQSDKGSIPDRFSAQQFSDYHSELNMSSLELGDSALYFCASSHGQTNSPLHFGNGTRLTVT.

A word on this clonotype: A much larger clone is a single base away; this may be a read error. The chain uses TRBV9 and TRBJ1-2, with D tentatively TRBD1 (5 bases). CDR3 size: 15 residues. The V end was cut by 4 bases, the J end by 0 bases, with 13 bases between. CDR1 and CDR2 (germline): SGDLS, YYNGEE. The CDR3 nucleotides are TGTGCCAGCAGCCGGGGGACGTGGACTAACTATGGCTACACCTTC. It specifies CASSRGTWTNYGYTF.

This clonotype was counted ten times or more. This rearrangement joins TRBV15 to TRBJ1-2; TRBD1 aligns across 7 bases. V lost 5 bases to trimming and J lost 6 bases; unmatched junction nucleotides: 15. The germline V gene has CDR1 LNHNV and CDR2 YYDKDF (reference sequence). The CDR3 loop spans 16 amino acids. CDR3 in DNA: TGTGCCACCAGCGCCCTACAGGGGAGGGGATCTAATGGCTACACCTTC. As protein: CATSALQGRGSNGYTF.

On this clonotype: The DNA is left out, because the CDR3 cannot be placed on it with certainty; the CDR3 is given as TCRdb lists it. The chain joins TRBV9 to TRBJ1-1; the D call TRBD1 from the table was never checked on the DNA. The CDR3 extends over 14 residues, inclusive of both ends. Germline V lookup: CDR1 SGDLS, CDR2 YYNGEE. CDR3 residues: CASSVAGGNEQFFF.

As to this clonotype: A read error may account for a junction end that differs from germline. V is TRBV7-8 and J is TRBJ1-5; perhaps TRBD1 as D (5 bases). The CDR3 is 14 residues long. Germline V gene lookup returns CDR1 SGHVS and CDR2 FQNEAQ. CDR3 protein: CASSAQQGYEHTFF. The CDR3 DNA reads TGTGCCAGCAGCGCCCAGCAGGGCTATGAGCACACGTTTTTT. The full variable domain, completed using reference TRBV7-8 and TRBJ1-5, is GAGVSQSPRYKVAKRGQDVALRCDPISGHVSLFWYQQALGQGPEFLTYFQNEAQLDKSGLPSDRFFAERPEGSVSTLKIQRTQQEDSAVYLCASSAQQGYEHTFFGDGTRLSIL.

DNA of the CDR3: TGTGCCAGCAGTGAGGCGGGGCACTCCTACGAGCAGTACTTC. Its protein is CASSEAGHSYEQYF. The chain combines TRBV6-1 with TRBJ2-7; perhaps TRBD2 as D (6 bases). The CDR3 covers 14 residues. From germline, CDR1 is MNHNS and CDR2 SASEGT. Trimming removed 3 bases at V and 0 bases at J, with 9 bases between.

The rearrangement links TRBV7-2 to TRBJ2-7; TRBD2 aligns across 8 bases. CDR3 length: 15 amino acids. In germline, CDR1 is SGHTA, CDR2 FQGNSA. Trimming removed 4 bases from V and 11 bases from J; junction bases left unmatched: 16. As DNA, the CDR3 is TGTGCCAGCAGCTCCCTCCGCGGGGGGATATCCGGGGAGTACTTC. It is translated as CASSSLRGGISGEYF.

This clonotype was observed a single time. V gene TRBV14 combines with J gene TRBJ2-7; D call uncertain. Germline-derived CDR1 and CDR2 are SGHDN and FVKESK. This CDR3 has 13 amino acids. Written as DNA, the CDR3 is TGTGCCAGCAGCCGCAGCCGGAGCAACCCCAGGATGGTC. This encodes CASSRSRSNPRMV.

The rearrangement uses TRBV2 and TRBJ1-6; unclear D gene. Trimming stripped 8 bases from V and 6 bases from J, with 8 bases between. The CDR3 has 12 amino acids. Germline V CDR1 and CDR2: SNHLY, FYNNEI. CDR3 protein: CASEVGNSPLHF. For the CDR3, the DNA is TGTGCCAGCGAAGTGGGTAATTCACCCCTCCACTTT.

The CDR3 coding sequence is TGTGCCAGCAGCTTAGGTCAGACCACAGATACGCAGTATTTT. The encoded protein is CASSLGQTTDTQYF. V is TRBV7-6 and J is TRBJ2-3; D ambiguous. This CDR3 region has 14 residues. Germline V CDR1 and CDR2: SGHVS, FNYEAQ. The V end was cut by 1 base, the J end by 2 bases, with 7 bases between.

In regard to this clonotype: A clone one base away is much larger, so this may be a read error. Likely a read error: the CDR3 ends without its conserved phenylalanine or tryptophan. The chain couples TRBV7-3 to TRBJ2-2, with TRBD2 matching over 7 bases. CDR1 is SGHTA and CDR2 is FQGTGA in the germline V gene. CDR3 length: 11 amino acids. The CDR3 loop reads CASSLSGGLFS. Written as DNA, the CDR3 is TGTGCCAGCAGCTTGTCGGGGGGGCTGTTTTCT.

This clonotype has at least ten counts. CDR3 sequence reads: CASSQGVETQYF. The CDR3 DNA reads TGTGCCAGCAGCCAGGGTGTTGAGACCCAGTACTTC. This sequence joins TRBV6-5 and TRBJ2-5; a weak D match, TRBD1 (5 bases). The CDR3 is made up of 12 amino acids. Germline CDR1 MNHEY, CDR2 SVGAGI. Trimming took 6 bases from V and 5 from J, leaving 10 bases between them.

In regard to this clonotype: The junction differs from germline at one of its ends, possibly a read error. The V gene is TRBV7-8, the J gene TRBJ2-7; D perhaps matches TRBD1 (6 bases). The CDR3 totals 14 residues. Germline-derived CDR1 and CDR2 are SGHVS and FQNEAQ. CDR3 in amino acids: CASSPDQGSQEAQF. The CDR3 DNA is TGTGCCAGCAGTCCCGACCAGGGGTCCCAAGAGGCCCAGTTC.

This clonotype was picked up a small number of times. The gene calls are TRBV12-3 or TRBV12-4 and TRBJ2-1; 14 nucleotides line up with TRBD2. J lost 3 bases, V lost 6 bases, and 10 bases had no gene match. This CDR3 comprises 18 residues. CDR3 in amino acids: CASRGLAGARGVYNEQFF. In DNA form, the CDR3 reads TGTGCCAGCAGGGGACTAGCGGGGGCCAGAGGGGTCTACAATGAGCAGTTCTTC.

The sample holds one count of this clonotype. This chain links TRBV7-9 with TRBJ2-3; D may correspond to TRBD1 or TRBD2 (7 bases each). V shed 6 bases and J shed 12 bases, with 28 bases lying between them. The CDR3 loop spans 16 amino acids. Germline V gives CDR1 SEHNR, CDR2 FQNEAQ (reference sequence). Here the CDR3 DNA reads TGTGCCAGCAGGTTACAGGGGACGGGGGGCTACACCTTCCAGTATTTT. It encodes CASRLQGTGGYTFQYF.

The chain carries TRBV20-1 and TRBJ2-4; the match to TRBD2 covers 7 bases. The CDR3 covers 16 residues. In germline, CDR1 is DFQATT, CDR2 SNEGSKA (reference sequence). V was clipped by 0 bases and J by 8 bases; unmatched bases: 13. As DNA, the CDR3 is TGCAGTGCTAGAGATCCCCAGACTAGCCCCTTGGACATTCAGTACTTC. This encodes CSARDPQTSPLDIQYF.

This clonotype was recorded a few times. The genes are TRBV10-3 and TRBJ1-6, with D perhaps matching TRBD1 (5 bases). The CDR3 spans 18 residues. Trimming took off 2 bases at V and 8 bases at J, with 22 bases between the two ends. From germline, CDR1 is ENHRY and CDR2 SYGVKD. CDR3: CAISEPRVGAYLDSPLHF. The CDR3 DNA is TGTGCCATCAGTGAGCCCAGGGTAGGGGCCTACCTCGATTCACCCCTCCACTTT.

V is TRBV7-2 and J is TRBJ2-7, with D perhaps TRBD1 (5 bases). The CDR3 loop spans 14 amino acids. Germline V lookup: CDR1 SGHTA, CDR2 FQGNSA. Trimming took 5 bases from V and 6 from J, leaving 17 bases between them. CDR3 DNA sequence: TGTGCCAGCAGCCAGGGAACGGGCCTCTCCGAGCAGTACTTC. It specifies CASSQGTGLSEQYF.

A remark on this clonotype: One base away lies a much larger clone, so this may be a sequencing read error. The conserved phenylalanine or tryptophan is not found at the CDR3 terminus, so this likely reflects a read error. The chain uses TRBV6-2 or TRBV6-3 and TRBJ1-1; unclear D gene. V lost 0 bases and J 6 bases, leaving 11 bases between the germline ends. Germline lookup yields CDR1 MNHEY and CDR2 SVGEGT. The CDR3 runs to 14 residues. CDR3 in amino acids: CASSYSTNLAEAFL. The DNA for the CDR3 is TGTGCCAGCAGTTACTCGACAAATCTTGCTGAAGCTTTCCTT.